The 16 T cell receptor beta chains below all came from one sample that was sequenced in a study of blood T cell repertoires in COVID-19. The repertoire was sequenced with immunoSEQ multiplex PCR; TCRdb's copy has only in-frame clones and lacks some. Among 150,000 to 180,000 clones listed, around 90% were seen once. Sequencing input: peripheral blood. The origin of the receptors is a man in his forties or fifties with acute or convalescent COVID-19.

This rearrangement joins TRBV12-3 or TRBV12-4 to TRBJ2-2, with D perhaps matching TRBD1 (7 bases). The CDR3 has 13 amino acids. The V end was cut by 7 bases, the J end by 6 bases, with 12 bases between. The CDR3 region has the DNA TGTGCCAGCATGGAGGGGGCCGCCGGGGAGCTGTTTTTT. Its translation is CASMEGAAGELFF.

V is TRBV6-5 and J is TRBJ1-2; 10 nucleotides align to TRBD1. V trimming: 8 bases; J trimming: 5 bases; junction bases outside the gene matches: 8. Per the germline V gene, CDR1 is MNHEY and CDR2 is SVGAGI. The CDR3 loop spans 14 amino acids. CDR3 amino acids: CASGTGASQYGYTF. CDR3 nucleotide sequence: TGTGCCAGCGGGACAGGGGCTTCCCAATATGGCTACACCTTC.

The V and J genes are TRBV4-2 and TRBJ1-5, with 8 bases that match TRBD1. The CDR3 sequence is 14 residues long. The V gene's germline CDR1 is LGHNA and CDR2 YNFKEQ. V was pared by 5 bases and J by 1 base, with 1 base of the junction left unmatched. The CDR3, as DNA: TGTGCCAGCAGCGGGGACAGGAGCAATCAGCCCCAGCATTTT. It codes for CASSGDRSNQPQHF.

The rearrangement joins TRBV7-2 to TRBJ1-2; D call uncertain. The CDR3 consists of 14 residues. Germline CDR1 and CDR2: SGHTA and FQGNSA. Between the trimmed V and J ends, which lost 1 base and 4 bases, there was a span of 10 bases. CDR3 amino acids: CASSLGAETYGYTF. In DNA, the CDR3 is TGTGCCAGCAGCTTAGGGGCAGAAACCTATGGCTACACCTTC.

The chain is built from TRBV7-3 and TRBJ1-2; D remains ambiguous. V gave up 5 bases and J gave up 3 bases, with 19 bases separating them. Germline V CDR1 and CDR2: SGHTA, FQGTGA. The CDR3 sequence is 16 residues long. The CDR3 DNA reads TGTGCCAGCAGCCTCACCCCCTCCGCGGCCGACTATGGCTACACCTTC. Protein sequence: CASSLTPSAADYGYTF.

This chain links TRBV9 with TRBJ2-3; D gene uncertain. The CDR3 totals 12 residues. V was shortened by 4 bases and J by 6 bases, with 9 bases between the two germline ends. CDR1 is SGDLS and CDR2 is YYNGEE in the germline V gene. The CDR3 nucleotides are TGTGCCAGCAGCCGGAGCTGGGATACGCAGTATTTT. Amino acid sequence: CASSRSWDTQYF.

The V and J genes are TRBV23-1 and TRBJ1-5; TRBD1 is a possible D gene (5 bases). TRBV23-1 is labeled an ORF, and its function is uncertain. Trimming took off 1 base at V and 6 bases at J, with 10 bases between the two ends. CDR3 size: 14 residues. The CDR3 sequence is CASSQLQGGQPQHF. In nucleotides, the CDR3 is TGCGCCAGCAGTCAATTGCAGGGCGGTCAGCCCCAGCATTTT.

The genes are TRBV28 and TRBJ2-3, with TRBD1 as a possible D gene (5 bases). CDR1 and CDR2 from the germline V gene are MDHEN and SYDVKM. This CDR3 is built from 16 residues. Trimming pared 0 bases from V and 2 bases from J, leaving 12 bases between. The DNA of the CDR3 is TGTGCCAGCAGTTTATGGGACACAGGAATCACAGATACGCAGTATTTT. It codes for CASSLWDTGITDTQYF.

The chain couples TRBV7-8 to TRBJ1-6; D unresolved. CDR3 length equals 14 residues. The germline V and J ends were trimmed by 4 bases and 4 bases, with 8 bases remaining between them. Germline values: CDR1 SGHVS, CDR2 FQNEAQ. The CDR3 coding sequence is TGTGCCAGCAGCTCAGGAACTTATAATTCACCCCTCCACTTT. Its protein product is CASSSGTYNSPLHF.

The rearrangement uses TRBV15 and TRBJ2-6; a possible D gene is TRBD1 (6 bases). Per the germline V gene, CDR1 is LNHNV and CDR2 is YYDKDF (reference sequence). With 5 bases removed from V and 0 bases from J, the gap between germline ends came to 11 bases. This CDR3 has 16 residues. CDR3 protein: CATSQGFASGANVLTF. In DNA form, the CDR3 reads TGTGCCACCAGCCAGGGGTTTGCCTCTGGGGCCAACGTCCTGACTTTC.

This clone was recorded only once. V and J are TRBV29-1 and TRBJ2-6; TRBD2 might be the D (6 bases). Germline V gene lookup returns CDR1 SQVTM and CDR2 ANQGSEA. The CDR3 length is 14 residues. Trimming shortened V by 5 bases and J by 2 bases, and 10 bases separated the two germline ends. The DNA for the CDR3 is TGCAGCGTTTGGTCGGGGGCTGGGGCCAACGTCCTGACTTTC. Residues: CSVWSGAGANVLTF.

This clone is a singleton in its sample. The chain combines TRBV7-8 with TRBJ1-6, with 8 bases that match TRBD1. The CDR3 covers 15 residues. With 1 base clipped from V and 9 bases from J, the junction kept 5 bases outside the gene matches. The V gene's germline CDR1 is SGHVS and CDR2 FQNEAQ. The CDR3 DNA sequence: TGTGCCAGCAGCTTAGGACAGGGGTATGGTTCACCCCTCCACTTT. Translating it yields CASSLGQGYGSPLHF.

The V gene is TRBV3-1 (or the pseudogene TRBV3-2), the J gene TRBJ1-2, with TRBD1 matching 8 bases. The CDR3 length is 15 residues. The germline gives CDR1 LGHDT, CDR2 YNNKEL (reference sequence). V shed 4 bases, J shed 7 bases, and the junction held 11 bases outside the gene matches. As DNA, the CDR3 is TGTGCCAGCAGCCCCCTAGACAGGGGACCGGGTGGCTACACCTTC. This translates into CASSPLDRGPGGYTF.

The chain carries TRBV9 and TRBJ1-1; tentatively, D is TRBD1 (6 bases). Germline CDR1 reads SGDLS; CDR2 reads YYNGEE. The germline V and J ends were trimmed by 3 bases and 4 bases, with 10 bases remaining between them. CDR3 length: 13 residues. The CDR3 DNA reads TGTGCCAGCAGCGAACAGGGACGCACTGAAGCTTTCTTT. Its protein product is CASSEQGRTEAFF.

The count of this clone is one. V and J are TRBV5-1 and TRBJ2-5; 13 bases agree with TRBD2. Germline V gives CDR1 SGHRS, CDR2 YFSETQ. The V gene end was trimmed by 4 bases and the J gene end by 6 bases; junction bases not matched to a gene: 12. The CDR3 is made up of 17 amino acids. In nucleotides, the CDR3 is TGCGCCAGCAGCCCGGGACTAGCGGGACCGACGGGGAAGACCCAGTACTTC. Its translation is CASSPGLAGPTGKTQYF. Supplemented by reference TRBV5-1 and TRBJ2-5, the full variable domain reads KAGVTQTPRYLIKTRGQQVTLSCSPISGHRSVSWYQQTPGQGLQFLFEYFSETQRNKGNFPGRFSGRQFSNSRSEMNVSTLELGDSALYLCASSPGLAGPTGKTQYFGPGTRLLVL.

The chain employs TRBV20-1 and TRBJ2-1, with 11 nucleotides matching TRBD2. Germline CDR1 and CDR2: DFQATT and SNEGSKA (reference sequence). J was trimmed by 8 bases and V by 3 bases; bases with no gene match: 9. The CDR3 covers 15 residues. As DNA, the CDR3 is TGCAGTGCTAGTACTAGCGGGAGAAGCTCGGATGAGCAGTTCTTC. Protein: CSASTSGRSSDEQFF.